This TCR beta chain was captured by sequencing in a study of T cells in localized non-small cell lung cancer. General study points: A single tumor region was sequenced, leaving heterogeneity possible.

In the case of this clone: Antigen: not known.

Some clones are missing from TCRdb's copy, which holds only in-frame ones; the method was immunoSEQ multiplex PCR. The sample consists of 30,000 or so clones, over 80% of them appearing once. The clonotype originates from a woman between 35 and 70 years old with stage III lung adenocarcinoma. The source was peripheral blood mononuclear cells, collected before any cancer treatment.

This chain's CDR3 is CASSSRVNTEAFF. The DNA of the CDR3 is TGTGCCAGCAGTTCTAGAGTTAACACTGAAGCTTTCTTT. The chain carries TRBV11-3 and TRBJ1-1; no firm D call. Trimming took off 6 bases at V and 2 bases at J, with 10 bases between the two ends. From germline, CDR1 is SGHNT and CDR2 YENEEA. This CDR3 contains 13 residues.